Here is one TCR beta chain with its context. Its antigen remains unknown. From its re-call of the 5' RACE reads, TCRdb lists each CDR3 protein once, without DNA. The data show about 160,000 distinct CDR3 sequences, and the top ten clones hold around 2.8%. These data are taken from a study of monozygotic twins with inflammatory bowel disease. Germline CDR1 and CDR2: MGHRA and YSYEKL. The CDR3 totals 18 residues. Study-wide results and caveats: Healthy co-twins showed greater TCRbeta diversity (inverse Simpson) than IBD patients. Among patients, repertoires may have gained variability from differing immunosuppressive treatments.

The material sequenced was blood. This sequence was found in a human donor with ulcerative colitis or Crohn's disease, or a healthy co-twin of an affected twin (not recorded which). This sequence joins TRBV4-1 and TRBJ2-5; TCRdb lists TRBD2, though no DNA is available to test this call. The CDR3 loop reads CASSQATSGRARGETQYF.